One sample yielded the 20 T cell receptor beta chains listed below, sequenced in a study of T-cell reconstitution after alpha-beta-depleted transplantation in children. The authors prepared the TCRbeta library with unique molecular identifiers. TCRdb fed the PCR reads into MiXCR, producing one record per CDR3 protein. The sample holds about 600,000 distinct CDR3 sequences, 10% to 15% seen once. Sequencing was performed on PBMCs, mostly from graft donor cells, taken 360 days after TCRalphabeta/CD19-depleted stem cell transplant. Every receptor here comes from a male patient between 10 and 17 years old who had a stem cell transplant for acute myeloid leukemia, so the T cells may come from the graft donor.

CDR3 bases: TGTGCCAGCAGCGCAAGCGGGAGTCTCTACGAGCAGTACTTC. As protein: CASSASGSLYEQYF. The V call is TRBV9, the J call TRBJ2-7; the match to TRBD2 covers 8 bases. Trimming removed 3 bases from V and 3 bases from J; junction bases left unmatched: 5. The CDR3 covers 14 residues. Germline lookup yields CDR1 SGDLS and CDR2 YYNGEE. Looking up the rest from reference TRBV9 and TRBJ2-7 gives the full variable domain: DSGVTQTPKHLITATGQRVTLRCSPRSGDLSVYWYQQSLDQGLQFLIQYYNGEERAKGNILERFSAQQFPDLHSELNLSSLELGDSALYFCASSASGSLYEQYFGPGTRLTVT.

The CDR3 spells CASTATSGNPPGETQYF. CDR3 nucleotides: TGTGCCAGCACCGCGACTAGCGGGAACCCTCCCGGGGAGACCCAGTACTTC. V and J are TRBV27 and TRBJ2-5, with 11 bases that match TRBD2. The CDR3 spans 17 residues. Germline loops: CDR1 MNHEY, CDR2 SMNVEV (reference sequence). V was clipped by 7 bases and J by 5 bases; unmatched bases: 15.

This clonotype was seen repeatedly, ten times or more. This chain links TRBV12-3 or TRBV12-4 with TRBJ2-2; D possibly corresponds to TRBD1 (6 bases). The CDR3 is 15 amino acids. V lost 2 bases and J 3 bases, leaving 10 bases between the germline ends. CDR3 amino acids: CASSLYRVYTGELFF. The CDR3 DNA follows: TGTGCCAGCAGTTTATACAGGGTATACACCGGGGAGCTGTTTTTT.

For this clonotype: A much more abundant neighbour one base away suggests this may be a read error. This chain uses TRBV24-1 with TRBJ2-3, with 8 bases fitting TRBD2. CDR1 is KGHDR, CDR2 SFDVKD, per germline. This CDR3 is 16 amino acids long. CDR3 DNA sequence: TGTGCCACCAGTGATCCGGTTACTAGCGGCACAGATACGCGGTATTTT. Its translation is CATSDPVTSGTDTRYF.

This clonotype was recorded only once. The gene calls are TRBV30 and TRBJ2-3, with 9 positions matching TRBD2. The V and J ends lost 2 bases and 2 bases, in that order; junction bases with no gene match: 5. The CDR3 loop spans 15 amino acids. Germline CDR1 reads GTSNPN; CDR2 reads SVGIG (reference sequence). CDR3 in DNA: TGTGCCTGGAGTCGGACTAGCGTTTACACAGATACGCAGTATTTT. Protein: CAWSRTSVYTDTQYF.

This clonotype was observed a handful of times. V gene TRBV5-1 combines with J gene TRBJ2-3; D remains ambiguous. CDR1 and CDR2 (germline): SGHRS, YFSETQ. Trimming shortened V by 4 bases and J by 4 bases, and 13 bases separated the two germline ends. The CDR3 runs 14 residues. The CDR3 spells CASSRTHSADTQYF. The CDR3 bases are TGCGCCAGCAGCCGGACCCACTCGGCAGATACGCAGTATTTT.

The sample holds a few counts of this clonotype. The chain combines TRBV28 with TRBJ1-6; tentative D call: TRBD1 (5 bases). Germline assignment: CDR1 MDHEN and CDR2 SYDVKM. This CDR3 is 13 amino acids long. V was clipped by 7 bases and J by 10 bases, with 14 bases between them. This CDR3 is CASNRAKGSPLHF. CDR3 DNA sequence: TGTGCCAGCAATAGGGCTAAGGGGTCACCCCTCCACTTT.

This clonotype appeared many times. The chain links TRBV6-2 or TRBV6-3 to TRBJ2-7; TRBD1 might be the D (5 bases). The germline V gene encodes CDR1 MNHEY and CDR2 SVGEGT. The CDR3 loop spans 13 amino acids. V lost 6 bases and J 3 bases, leaving 12 bases between the germline ends. CDR3 in amino acids: CASSRTSYYEQYF. DNA for the CDR3: TGTGCCAGCAGCAGGACAAGCTACTACGAGCAGTACTTC.

This chain links TRBV6-2 or TRBV6-3 with TRBJ2-1; tentatively, D is TRBD1 (5 bases). The germline CDR1 and CDR2 sequences are MNHEY and SVGEGT. The CDR3 covers 16 residues. Trimming pared 0 bases from V and 0 bases from J, leaving 9 bases between. CDR3 amino acids: CASSYSGRISYNEQFF. DNA of the CDR3: TGTGCCAGCAGTTACTCGGGGCGGATCTCCTACAATGAGCAGTTCTTC.

J is TRBJ2-5 and V is TRBV3-1, with 11 bases identical to TRBD2. Germline CDR1 LGHDT, CDR2 YNNKEL (reference sequence). V lost 4 bases, J lost 6 bases, and 4 bases stayed unmatched. This CDR3 contains 14 residues. CDR3 sequence (DNA): TGTGCCAGCAGCCGACTAGCGGGAATGAAGACCCAGTACTTC. Encoded protein: CASSRLAGMKTQYF.

This clonotype was detected many times. This chain links TRBV9 with TRBJ2-7; weak D call: TRBD1 (7 bases). The CDR3 is made up of 16 amino acids. Trimming took off 1 base at V and 5 bases at J, with 19 bases between the two ends. From germline, CDR1 is SGDLS and CDR2 YYNGEE. The CDR3 loop reads CASSVSLTGEADEQYF. The CDR3 nucleotides read TGTGCCAGCAGCGTAAGTCTTACAGGGGAGGCGGACGAGCAGTACTTC.

The chain joins TRBV23-1 to TRBJ2-2; no firm D call. TRBV23-1 is identified as an open reading frame with a role that is uncertain. This CDR3 contains 18 residues. Deletions cut 0 bases from V and 1 base from J, with 15 bases between. The CDR3 loop reads CASSQSVDTERNTGELFF. The CDR3 DNA is TGCGCCAGCAGTCAATCCGTAGACACCGAGAGGAACACCGGGGAGCTGTTTTTT.

This clonotype has more than one count but fewer than ten. The chain recombines TRBV11-2 with TRBJ2-5; D is uncertain. V shed 0 bases and J shed 0 bases, with 8 bases lying between them. CDR1 SGHAT and CDR2 FQNNGV come from the germline V gene. There are 15 residues in the CDR3. CDR3 nucleotides: TGTGCCAGCAGCTTAGATGGAACAGACCAAGAGACCCAGTACTTC. Protein: CASSLDGTDQETQYF.

The rearrangement joins TRBV29-1 to TRBJ1-1, with 8 bases aligning to TRBD1. V gave up 6 bases and J gave up 0 bases; unmatched junction bases: 12. Germline values: CDR1 SQVTM, CDR2 ANQGSEA. This CDR3 region has 16 residues. The CDR3 spells CSVLRTGHRMNTEAFF. The CDR3 DNA reads as TGCAGCGTACTACGGACAGGGCATCGCATGAACACTGAAGCTTTCTTT.

This clonotype was observed many times. This sequence joins TRBV2 and TRBJ2-2; 9 bases are a match to TRBD1. The length of the CDR3 is 15 residues. Germline V lookup: CDR1 SNHLY, CDR2 FYNNEI. The V gene end was trimmed by 6 bases and the J gene end by 1 base; junction bases not matched to a gene: 3. For the CDR3, the DNA is TGTGCCAGCAGAGGGACAGGGCGGAACACCGGGGAGCTGTTTTTT. Its translation: CASRGTGRNTGELFF.

This clonotype turned up a few times. The CDR3, as DNA: TGTGCCAGCAGTGCCTTACCGGGACTACTACCCGGAAGGAACATTCAGTACTTC. Translated, it gives CASSALPGLLPGRNIQYF. The chain carries TRBV6-2 or TRBV6-3 and TRBJ2-4; 7 bases agree with TRBD2. CDR3 length: 18 amino acids. Germline-derived CDR1 and CDR2 are MNHEY and SVGEGT. V was clipped by 5 bases and J by 7 bases; unmatched bases: 20.

Here the CDR3 reads CASSYGLAGLPYEQYF. CDR3 sequence (DNA): TGTGCCAGCAGTTACGGACTAGCGGGACTCCCCTACGAGCAGTACTTC. The chain carries TRBV6-5 and TRBJ2-7; TRBD2 agrees at 12 bases. With V trimmed by 2 bases and J by 2 bases, 4 bases remained unmatched. The CDR3 totals 16 residues. CDR1 MNHEY and CDR2 SVGAGI come from the germline V gene.

This clonotype has ten or more counts. The genes are TRBV20-1 and TRBJ2-1; 9 bases line up with TRBD2. Germline CDR1 DFQATT, CDR2 SNEGSKA (reference sequence). The V and J ends lost 1 base and 4 bases, in that order; junction bases with no gene match: 8. The CDR3 runs to 16 residues. The CDR3 sequence is CSARGRLAGQYNEQFF. The CDR3 DNA sequence: TGCAGTGCTAGAGGGAGGCTAGCGGGACAATACAATGAGCAGTTCTTC.

The V gene is TRBV20-1, the J gene TRBJ2-3, with TRBD2 identical over 12 bases. V lost 1 base to trimming and J lost 2 bases; unmatched junction nucleotides: 7. This CDR3 contains 17 residues. Germline-derived CDR1 and CDR2 are DFQATT and SNEGSKA (reference sequence). The CDR3 is CSARGLAGAPPTDTQYF. The CDR3 bases are TGCAGTGCTAGAGGACTAGCGGGAGCCCCCCCCACAGATACGCAGTATTTT.

V gene TRBV29-1 combines with J gene TRBJ2-7; 10 bases fit TRBD1. CDR1 is SQVTM and CDR2 is ANQGSEA in the germline V gene. The CDR3 has 14 residues. The junction had 4 bases not matched to a gene; V was cut back by 2 bases and J by 3 bases. This CDR3 reads CSVELDRGGYEQYF. The CDR3 DNA follows: TGCAGCGTTGAACTGGACAGGGGGGGCTACGAGCAGTACTTC.